Listed below are T cell receptor beta chains from one sample, sequenced in a study of CD8+CD57+ T cells in acquired aplastic anemia. One entry per CDR3 protein results from TCRdb running MiXCR on the reads. The sample has under 350,000 distinct CDR3 sequences, 50% to 65% seen once; the top ten hold approximately 1.2%. Sequenced: sorted CD4+, CD8+, or CD8+CD57+ T cells (not recorded which) from PBMCs. The receptors were sampled from a human donor with aplastic anemia. The conserved cysteine and the conserved F or W are not part of the CDR3 here. The D gene is left open where the match is weak.

j_gene | v_gene | d_gene | CDR3aa
TRBJ2-7 | TRBV19 | TRBD1 | ASSPGTGGLREQY
TRBJ2-7 | TRBV20-1 | NA | SAFGGSNEQY
TRBJ2-5 | TRBV29-1 | NA | SVEDGGPQETQY
TRBJ2-3 | TRBV10-3 | TRBD1 | AISGGQDTDAQY
TRBJ2-7 | TRBV7-6 | NA | ASSSRPYEQY
TRBJ2-7 | TRBV5-1 | NA | ASTPEGHSYEQY
TRBJ2-3 | TRBV6-1 | NA | ASRASGPTDTQY
TRBJ1-5 | TRBV19 | NA | ASRATEGGSQPQH
TRBJ1-3 | TRBV20-1 | NA | SARGPFSGNTIY
TRBJ2-2 | TRBV5-1 | TRBD1 | ASSLEGTGAITGELF
TRBJ1-6 | TRBV6-5 | TRBD1 | ASSYSQGGSPLH
TRBJ1-6 | TRBV7-9 | NA | ASSSSGGPLH
TRBJ2-3 | TRBV7-8 | TRBD2 | ASSFRGSHNEQY
TRBJ2-1 | TRBV15 | NA | ATSRGTLYNEQF
TRBJ1-5 | TRBV25-1 | NA | ASSARSVALGPQH
TRBJ1-1 | TRBV19 | NA | ASSSGQTTLNTEAF
TRBJ2-5 | TRBV7-7 | NA | ASSSTPGTTQETQY
TRBJ2-7 | TRBV7-6 | NA | ASSSGFEQY
TRBJ2-7 | TRBV24-1 | TRBD1 | ATSSTGTYEQY
TRBJ2-7 | TRBV10-3 | NA | AISEKASRPLALGEQY
TRBJ2-1 | TRBV19 | TRBD2 | ASSPGLAGSSYNEQF
TRBJ1-6 | TRBV6-5 | TRBD1 | ASSYDRGGNSPLH
TRBJ2-1 | TRBV6-1 | TRBD2 | ASRREGGNEQF
TRBJ2-1 | TRBV7-9 | NA | ASSFSTSYNEQF
TRBJ2-7 | TRBV19 | NA | ASSIGSTYEQY
TRBJ1-6 | TRBV2 | TRBD1 | ASSARGRSPLH
TRBJ2-3 | TRBV7-9 | NA | ASSLSEWNTQY
TRBJ2-1 | TRBV11-2 | NA | ASSLRASSYNEQF
TRBJ2-3 | TRBV3-1 | NA | ASSHSSTDTQY
TRBJ2-1 | TRBV5-1 | TRBD2 | ASSLRQGLAGYNEQF